These 8 T cell receptor beta chains originate from one sample sequenced in a study of shared clonotypes between healthy human individuals. Clones were sequenced by immunoSEQ multiplex PCR, and TCRdb holds only the in-frame ones, with some missing. Of 760,000 or so clones listed, 96% were seen once; the top ten hold less than 0.25%. Naive CD8 cells were CD45RO-negative, positively selected for CCR7, excluding terminally differentiated effector memory CD45RA+ cells. The sequenced material came from naive CD8+ T cells sorted from blood. The receptors were sampled from a man aged 25 to 40 in good health.

This chain uses TRBV15 with TRBJ1-2, with D unclear. Looked up from germline, CDR1 is LNHNV and CDR2 is YYDKDF (reference sequence). Deletions cut 6 bases from V and 2 bases from J, with 10 bases between. The CDR3 loop spans 13 amino acids. The CDR3 DNA is TGTGCCACCAGTCCGCGGGTAAACTATGGCTACACCTTC. As protein: CATSPRVNYGYTF.

The chain is built from TRBV2 and TRBJ1-4; D is ambiguous. Germline values: CDR1 SNHLY, CDR2 FYNNEI. Trimming left V 3 bases short and J 7 bases short, with 21 bases between. There are 17 residues in the CDR3. CDR3 nucleotide sequence: TGTGCCAGCAGTGATGAGGGTTGGGATAATCTCGGTGAAAAACTGTTTTTT. Translated, it gives CASSDEGWDNLGEKLFF.

Written as DNA, the CDR3 is TGCGCCAGCAGCGACGGAATCCACCCAGATACGCAGTATTTT. Protein sequence: CASSDGIHPDTQYF. The chain is built from TRBV10-1 and TRBJ2-3; no clear D gene. From germline, CDR1 is WNHNN and CDR2 SYGVQD (reference sequence). This CDR3 region has 14 residues. Trimming took off 6 bases at V and 4 bases at J, with 14 bases between the two ends.

The genes are TRBV11-2 and TRBJ2-3; 14 bases align to TRBD2. After removal of 5 bases from V and 4 bases from J, the junction contained 8 bases not matched to a gene. The CDR3 has 17 residues. Per the germline V gene, CDR1 is SGHAT and CDR2 is FQNNGV. CDR3 amino acids: CASSPGLAGVVADTQYF. The CDR3 nucleotides read TGTGCCAGCAGCCCGGGACTAGCGGGAGTGGTGGCAGATACGCAGTATTTT. Complete variable domain (other parts from reference TRBV11-2 and TRBJ2-3): EAGVAQSPRYKIIEKRQSVAFWCNPISGHATLYWYQQILGQGPKLLIQFQNNGVVDDSQLPKDRFSAERLKGVDSTLKIQPAKLEDSAVYLCASSPGLAGVVADTQYFGPGTRLTVL.

J is TRBJ2-3 and V is TRBV9; 8 bases agree with TRBD2. The CDR3 runs to 16 residues. V gave up 3 bases and J gave up 3 bases; unmatched junction bases: 9. The V gene's germline CDR1 is SGDLS and CDR2 YYNGEE. In DNA, the CDR3 is TGTGCCAGCAGCGGCCTTGCGGGAGGCCCTACAGATACGCAGTATTTT. It encodes CASSGLAGGPTDTQYF.

The chain employs TRBV9 and TRBJ2-3, with TRBD2 identical over 7 bases. CDR3 length equals 17 residues. With V trimmed by 0 bases and J by 2 bases, 9 bases remained unmatched. Per germline, CDR1 SGDLS and CDR2 YYNGEE. CDR3 sequence: CASSVGGLAGPTDTQYF. In DNA, the CDR3 is TGTGCCAGCAGCGTAGGGGGATTAGCGGGCCCCACAGATACGCAGTATTTT.

The J gene is TRBJ2-1, the V gene TRBV27; 7 bases line up with TRBD2. Germline values: CDR1 MNHEY, CDR2 SMNVEV (reference sequence). The J segment lost 2 bases and the V segment lost 0 bases, leaving 4 bases of the junction unmatched. This CDR3 has 16 amino acids. The CDR3 sequence is CASSLSPSGPYNEQFF. DNA of the CDR3: TGTGCCAGCAGTTTATCGCCTAGCGGCCCCTACAATGAGCAGTTCTTC.

Worth noting for this clone: The sample holds other DNA sequences that translate to the same CDR3. This sequence joins TRBV28 and TRBJ1-1; D is uncertain. Deletions cut 1 base from V and 1 base from J, with 4 bases between. The CDR3 is made up of 13 amino acids. The germline gives CDR1 MDHEN, CDR2 SYDVKM. CDR3 DNA sequence: TGTGCCAGCAGTTTATTGGAGAACACTGAAGCTTTCTTT. This gives the protein CASSLLENTEAFF.